This T cell receptor beta chain came from a study of Ad26.COV2.S vaccination and SARS-CoV-2 variants (dated by TCRdb to the early 2020s). In the study overall: Donors in the vaccine arm were drawn from COV1001, a multicentre, randomized, double-blind, placebo-controlled phase I-IIa trial testing Ad26.COV2.S in healthy adults. Ad26.COV2.S was administered intramuscularly at 5 x 10^10 or 1 x 10^11 viral particles, either as a single shot or as two shots given 56 days apart. The specificity and breadth of SARS-CoV-2-reactive T cell receptors after Ad26.COV2.S vaccination were assessed by TCRbeta repertoire sequencing. The TCR-sequenced set comprised approximately 32 samples: around 20 Ad26.COV2.S vaccine recipients, 5 placebo recipients and 8 SARS-CoV-2 convalescent individuals. Trial participants were randomized into five groups of five: low-dose or high-dose Ad26.COV2.S given once or twice, or placebo on both occasions. Blinding of investigators to trial group allocation was maintained during experiments and outcome assessment. Results the study describes overall, beyond this receptor: After vaccination, spike-specific CD8+ and CD4+ T cell responses were reported to show substantial breadth. The study was not powered to compare responses between vaccine doses or regimens. Non-spike TCR breadth was comparable between vaccine and placebo recipients, consistent with the vaccine containing only spike. Ad26.COV2.S recipients had higher spike-specific TCR breadth than placebo recipients (P = 0.0014). It was noted by the authors that total T cell responses may have been underestimated by the TCR breadth and depth analyses.

The immunoSEQ Assay was the method used to sequence TCRbeta CDR3 regions. After extraction, genomic DNA underwent amplification by bias-controlled multiplex PCR, followed by high-throughput sequencing. The source study handled its data this way. To quantify the absolute abundance of every unique TCRbeta CDR3 region, sequences were collapsed and filtered. Usable DNA was measured by amplifying reference genes present in all nucleated cells, and TCRbeta template counts were normalized to that usable DNA to estimate T cell fraction. Repertoire TCRs were annotated as SARS-CoV-2-specific by exact matching of V gene, CDR3 amino acid sequence and J gene to a known reactive TCR set. The reference SARS-CoV-2 TCR set was derived from MIRA and filtered for enrichment in COVID-19-positive ImmuneCODE repertoires, a step that removed public or cross-reactive TCRs. Based on the MIRA antigens, annotated TCRs were further analysed at the level of specific ORF or position within ORF. Depth was the summed frequency of annotated unique rearrangements, while breadth was defined as annotated unique rearrangements over total unique productive rearrangements. Group comparisons of TCR breadth used two-sided Wilcoxon rank-sum tests. This immuneACCESS table, as held by TCRdb, lists in-frame sequences with V and J called but not all clones. Of the missing ones, under half trace to an unresolved V gene in checked studies; the others have no known cause. The V and J calls and clone size come from that table; D and trimming were worked out from the DNA. The sample table shows roughly 350,000 clones, and roughly 87% are seen once. About 3.4% of the sample is held by the ten biggest clonotypes.

Concerning this clone itself: It has no known antigen specificity. No clone much larger than this one lies a single base away; base qualities are absent.

The sample's treatment or condition label is to be understood as: around 19 received Ad26.COV2.S at low or high dose, single or two shots; five or six received placebo; per-sample allocation not given. For vaccine and placebo recipients, the sequenced repertoires came from samples collected on day 63 after the first injection. In Cohort 1b, about two dozen adults aged 18-55 years were enrolled at a single site in Boston, USA, between 29 July and 7 August 2020. Ad26.COV2.S was a replication-incompetent adenovirus type 26 vector that expressed a prefusion-stabilized SARS-CoV-2 spike protein derived from the original Wuhan strain. This TCR was recovered from a person between 18 and 65 years old who received the Ad26.COV2.S COVID-19 vaccine or a placebo. The sequencing here drew on peripheral blood, taken in a trial of Ad26.COV2.S vaccine versus placebo.

DNA sequence: TGCGCCAGCAGCCCTGGGACAGAGGGGGGTGAAAAACTGTTTTTT. It translates to CASSPGTEGGEKLFF. This receptor chain uses TRBV5-1 and TRBJ1-4; 7 central bases correspond to TRBD1. The CDR3 covers 15 residues, taking in both the cysteine and the phenylalanine. Of all the DNA, just the CDR3 is kept, 45 bases in frame from base 1. CDR1 and CDR2 are drawn from the germline V gene: SGHRS, YFSETQ. Trimming removed 4 bases from V and 7 bases from J; the gene matches leave 10 bases unexplained.